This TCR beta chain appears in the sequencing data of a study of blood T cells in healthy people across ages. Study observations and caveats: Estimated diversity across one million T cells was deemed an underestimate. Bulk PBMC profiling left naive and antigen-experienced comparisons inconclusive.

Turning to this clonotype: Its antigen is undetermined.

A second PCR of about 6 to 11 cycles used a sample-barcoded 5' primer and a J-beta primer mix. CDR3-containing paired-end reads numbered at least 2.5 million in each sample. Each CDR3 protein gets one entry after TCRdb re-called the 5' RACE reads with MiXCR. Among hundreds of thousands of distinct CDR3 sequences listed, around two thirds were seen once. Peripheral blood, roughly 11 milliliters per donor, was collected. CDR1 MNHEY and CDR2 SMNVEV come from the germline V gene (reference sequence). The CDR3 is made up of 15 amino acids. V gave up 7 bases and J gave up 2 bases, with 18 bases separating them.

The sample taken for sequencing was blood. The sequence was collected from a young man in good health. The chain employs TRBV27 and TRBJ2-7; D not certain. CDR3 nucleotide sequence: TGTGCCAGCACTGAGCGAACGGGTCCCACCTACGAGCAGTACTTC. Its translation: CASTERTGPTYEQYF.